The clone carrying this TCR beta chain appeared a few times. The V gene's germline CDR1 is SNHLY and CDR2 FYNNEI. The CDR3 sequence is 15 residues long. V dropped 3 bases and J dropped 0; count of bases not matched to a gene: 3. This record belongs to a study of type 1 regulatory T cells. About the study: T-allo10 is an in vitro-generated, Tr1-enriched CD4 T cell product specific for alloantigen.

In TCRdb, the reads were re-called with MiXCR into one record per CDR3 protein. The repertoire holds about 97,000 distinct CDR3 sequences, roughly 30% seen once, with 2% to 2.5% in the top ten. The V and J genes are TRBV2 and TRBJ2-3, with 7 positions matching TRBD2. The sequencing input was CD4+ T cells, either the whole sample or a sorted fraction (not recorded which). The sequence derives from a human donor in good health. Here the CDR3 reads CASSEPRGSTDTQYF. Written as DNA, the CDR3 is TGTGCCAGCAGTGAGCCGCGGGGGAGCACAGATACGCAGTATTTT.